These 3 T cell receptor beta chains share one sample of origin, sequenced in a study of T-cell reconstitution after alpha-beta-depleted transplantation in children. Unique molecular identifiers were incorporated into the prepared TCRbeta library. Each CDR3 protein is one row after TCRdb ran MiXCR on the PCR reads. The table records roughly 500,000 distinct CDR3 sequences, 32% of them present only once. Here the sequenced sample was PBMCs from the stem cell graft donor, taken from the stem cell graft. These receptors came from a human donor who donated a stem cell graft to a child with aplastic anemia.

V is TRBV19 and J is TRBJ1-4, with 10 bases lining up with TRBD1. With 5 bases clipped from V and 8 bases from J, the junction kept 8 bases outside the gene matches. Germline-derived CDR1 and CDR2 are LNHDA and SQIVND (reference sequence). The CDR3 has 15 amino acids. Here the CDR3 DNA reads TGTGCCAGTAGTGCCCCCGGGACAGGGGACGAAAAACTGTTTTTT. As protein: CASSAPGTGDEKLFF.

V and J are TRBV12-3 or TRBV12-4 and TRBJ2-7, with D hard to call. The V gene lost 0 bases and the J gene lost 6 bases, with 9 bases spanning the gap. This CDR3 region has 13 residues. In nucleotides, the CDR3 is TGTGCCAGCAGTTTAGCGCAGAATGGCGAGCAGTACTTC. Translated: CASSLAQNGEQYF.

The V and J genes are TRBV29-1 and TRBJ2-1, with 7 nucleotides matching TRBD2. This CDR3 spans 14 amino acids. The germline V gene encodes CDR1 SQVTM and CDR2 ANQGSEA. The ends lost 6 bases at V and 6 bases at J; junction bases unmatched: 11. CDR3 protein: CSVITLGRANEQFF. The CDR3 DNA reads TGCAGCGTCATTACCTTGGGGAGGGCCAATGAGCAGTTCTTC.